A selection of T cell receptor beta chains follows, all from one sample in a study of T cells after yellow fever vaccination. TCRdb ran MiXCR on the 5' RACE reads and lists one entry per CDR3 protein. The profile covers 350,000 to 450,000 distinct CDR3 sequences, with around 19% appearing a single time and 15% to 20% taken by the ten largest. Sequenced material: PBMCs, taken before the yellow fever booster vaccination. The receptors shown here come from a man aged 18 to 35 who received the YFV17D yellow fever vaccine. The CDR3 runs from the conserved cysteine through the conserved F or W. The D gene is left open where the match is weak. Clone size is not always given. Where it is, it says once, few, many or a class for expanded clones.

>TRBJ1-2|few|TRBV29-1|TRBD1
CSVEDLRTGTPNYGYTF
TGCAGCGTTGAAGATCTTAGGACAGGGACTCCCAACTATGGCTACACCTTC
>TRBJ2-2|-|TRBV11-2|-
CASRPTRAGELFF
TGTGCCAGCAGACCTACTAGGGCCGGGGAGCTGTTTTTT
>TRBJ1-1|-|TRBV5-1|TRBD1
CASSPMSGTGGHTEAFF
TGCGCCAGCAGCCCTATGAGCGGGACAGGGGGTCATACTGAAGCTTTCTTT
>TRBJ2-3|-|TRBV24-1|-
CATSDPGTHTQYF
TGTGCCACCAGTGATCCCGGGACCCATACGCAGTATTTT
>TRBJ1-2|once|TRBV5-1|-
CASSLGAPVDGYTF
TGCGCCAGCAGCTTGGGGGCGCCCGTTGATGGCTACACCTTC
>TRBJ1-5|-|TRBV3-1|TRBD1
CASSQTLDRNQPQHF
TGTGCCAGCAGCCAAACCCTGGACAGGAATCAGCCCCAGCATTTT
>TRBJ2-1|many|TRBV9|TRBD1
CASSVVGTVSGEQFF
TGTGCCAGCAGCGTAGTGGGGACAGTCAGTGGTGAGCAGTTCTTC
>TRBJ1-5|few|TRBV5-5|-
CASSRTGTGNQPQHF
TGTGCCAGCAGCCGTACAGGGACGGGCAATCAGCCCCAGCATTTT
>TRBJ1-5|few|TRBV7-2|TRBD1
CASRGGRGQPQHF
TGTGCCAGCAGGGGGGGCAGGGGGCAGCCCCAGCATTTT
>TRBJ2-5|many|TRBV7-9|-
CASRGQETQYF
TGTGCCAGCAGGGGCCAAGAGACCCAGTACTTC
>TRBJ1-1|few|TRBV7-2|-
CASSLGPAEAFF
TGTGCCAGCAGCTTAGGCCCGGCAGAAGCTTTCTTT
>TRBJ2-2|-|TRBV7-2|TRBD2
CASSLGRLAGGELFF
TGTGCCAGCAGCTTAGGCAGACTAGCCGGCGGGGAGCTGTTTTTT
>TRBJ1-2|-|TRBV29-1|TRBD1
CSVAQGQVYGYTF
TGCAGCGTTGCCCAGGGACAGGTCTATGGCTACACCTTC
>TRBJ2-2|few|TRBV4-3|-
CASSRHTGELFF
TGCGCCAGCAGCCGGCACACCGGGGAGCTGTTTTTT
>TRBJ1-5|-|TRBV5-5|-
CASSFQGGSNQPQHF
TGTGCCAGCAGTTTCCAAGGGGGAAGCAATCAGCCCCAGCATTTT
>TRBJ2-1|-|TRBV7-6|TRBD2
CASSTGLAGGREQFF
TGTGCCAGCAGCACTGGACTAGCGGGGGGGCGTGAGCAGTTCTTC
>TRBJ2-2|-|TRBV28|-
CASLQGNTGELFF
TGTGCCAGTTTGCAGGGGAACACCGGGGAGCTGTTTTTT
>TRBJ2-5|-|TRBV29-1|TRBD2
CSGLLAGVETQYF
TGCAGCGGCCTACTAGCGGGGGTGGAGACCCAGTACTTC
>TRBJ1-1|few|TRBV4-2|-
CASSQEWSTEAFF
TGTGCCAGCAGCCAAGAATGGAGCACTGAAGCTTTCTTT
>TRBJ1-1|-|TRBV4-2|-
CASSQDGEATEAFF
TGTGCCAGCAGCCAAGATGGTGAGGCCACTGAAGCTTTCTTT
>TRBJ2-2|-|TRBV4-1|TRBD1
CASSQEGFPGQGRELFF
TGCGCCAGCAGCCAAGAAGGATTTCCGGGACAGGGGAGGGAGCTGTTTTTT
>TRBJ2-4|many|TRBV7-9|-
CASSLTWRSNIQYF
TGTGCCAGCAGCTTAACATGGCGGTCGAACATTCAGTACTTC
>TRBJ1-5|-|TRBV6-5|TRBD1
CASRPGGQGVQPQHF
TGTGCCAGCCGTCCCGGAGGACAGGGTGTTCAGCCCCAGCATTTT
>TRBJ2-4|-|TRBV18|-
CASSPTSGLNIQYF
TGTGCCAGCTCACCAACCAGCGGTCTAAACATTCAGTACTTC
>TRBJ2-7|-|TRBV5-1|TRBD2
CASSSRGSSYEQYF
TGCGCCAGCAGCTCGCGGGGGTCCTCCTACGAGCAGTACTTC
>TRBJ2-1|-|TRBV29-1|TRBD1
CSVAGGSYNEQFF
TGCAGCGTCGCAGGGGGAAGTTACAATGAGCAGTTCTTC
>TRBJ2-4|-|TRBV9|TRBD2
CASSVAGGGAHAKNIQYF
TGTGCCAGCAGCGTAGCTGGCGGGGGGGCCCACGCCAAAAACATTCAGTACTTC
>TRBJ2-1|-|TRBV12-3/TRBV12-4|-
CASSTLGTEPAEQFF
TGTGCCAGCAGTACCCTTGGGACGGAGCCAGCCGAGCAGTTCTTC
>TRBJ2-5|-|TRBV7-8|-
CASSPPSGRTQYF
TGTGCCAGCAGCCCGCCCAGCGGGCGGACCCAGTACTTC
>TRBJ1-1|few|TRBV5-1|-
CASSRLPGLNTEAFF
TGCGCCAGCAGCAGGCTCCCGGGACTAAACACTGAAGCTTTCTTT
>TRBJ2-3|few|TRBV20-1|TRBD2
CSAKRLAESTDTQYF
TGCAGTGCTAAAAGACTAGCGGAGAGCACAGATACGCAGTATTTT
>TRBJ1-2|-|TRBV6-2/TRBV6-3|-
CASTYPPAYGYTF
TGTGCCAGCACCTACCCTCCTGCCTATGGCTACACCTTC
>TRBJ2-7|few|TRBV30|TRBD2
CAWTGGGTGEQYF
TGTGCCTGGACGGGGGGGGGAACTGGCGAGCAGTACTTC
>TRBJ2-2|many|TRBV7-9|-
CALRDTGELFF
TGTGCCCTTCGGGACACCGGGGAGCTGTTTTTT
>TRBJ1-5|-|TRBV7-2|-
CASSPDGYQPQHF
TGTGCCAGCAGCCCGGACGGCTATCAGCCCCAGCATTTT
>TRBJ1-5|few|TRBV6-6|-
CASSLLPGEGQPQHF
TGTGCCAGCAGTTTACTTCCAGGGGAGGGTCAGCCCCAGCATTTT
>TRBJ1-2|few|TRBV20-1|-
CSARPLEGGYTF
TGCAGTGCTAGACCACTGGAGGGCGGCTACACCTTC
>TRBJ2-6|few|TRBV18|-
CASSDYRAGANVLTF
TGTGCCAGCTCCGACTACAGGGCTGGGGCCAACGTCCTGACTTTC
>TRBJ1-6|-|TRBV7-9|-
CASSLGREGNSPLHF
TGTGCCAGCAGCTTAGGCAGGGAGGGTAATTCACCCCTCCACTTT
>TRBJ1-5|few|TRBV6-6|-
CASSPPFEEGDNQPQHF
TGTGCCAGCAGTCCCCCCTTCGAAGAGGGAGACAATCAGCCCCAGCATTTT
>TRBJ2-7|-|TRBV20-1|-
CSASSPAGLGYEQYF
TGCAGTGCTTCCTCACCGGCGGGACTCGGCTACGAGCAGTACTTC
>TRBJ2-6|few|TRBV5-1|-
CASSLLGLGANVLTF
TGCGCCAGCAGCTTGTTGGGGCTTGGGGCCAACGTCCTGACTTTC
>TRBJ2-5|many|TRBV10-3|TRBD2
CASTSGAGQETQYF
TGTGCCTCGACTAGCGGGGCGGGTCAAGAGACCCAGTACTTC
>TRBJ2-5|-|TRBV7-2|-
CASSFADETQYF
TGTGCCAGCAGCTTCGCAGACGAGACCCAGTACTTC
>TRBJ1-1|-|TRBV20-1|-
CSALDARLNTEAFF
TGCAGTGCCCTAGACGCCCGCCTAAACACTGAAGCTTTCTTT
>TRBJ2-2|few|TRBV7-9|TRBD1
CASSERTGDTGELFF
TGTGCCAGCAGCGAACGGACAGGGGACACCGGGGAGCTGTTTTTT
>TRBJ2-5|few|TRBV27|-
CASSPRDFQETQYF
TGTGCCAGCAGTCCCCGGGACTTCCAAGAGACCCAGTACTTC
>TRBJ2-3|-|TRBV6-1|-
CASSTGTTVDTQYF
TGTGCCAGCAGTACCGGGACCACGGTAGATACGCAGTATTTT
>TRBJ2-2|-|TRBV7-7|-
CASSLREWDTGELFF
TGTGCTAGCAGCTTGAGAGAATGGGACACCGGGGAGCTGTTTTTT